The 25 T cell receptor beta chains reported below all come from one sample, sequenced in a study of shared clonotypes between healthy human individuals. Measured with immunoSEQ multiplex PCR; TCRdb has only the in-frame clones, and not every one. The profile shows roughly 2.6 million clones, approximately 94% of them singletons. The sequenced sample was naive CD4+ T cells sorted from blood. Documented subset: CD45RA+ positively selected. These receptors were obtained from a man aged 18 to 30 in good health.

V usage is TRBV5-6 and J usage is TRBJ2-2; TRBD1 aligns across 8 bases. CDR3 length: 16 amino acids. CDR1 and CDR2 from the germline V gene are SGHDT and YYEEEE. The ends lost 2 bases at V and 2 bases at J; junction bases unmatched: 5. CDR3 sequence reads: CASSFGRGLNTGELFF. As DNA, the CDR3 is TGTGCCAGCAGCTTCGGCAGGGGGCTTAACACCGGGGAGCTGTTTTTT.

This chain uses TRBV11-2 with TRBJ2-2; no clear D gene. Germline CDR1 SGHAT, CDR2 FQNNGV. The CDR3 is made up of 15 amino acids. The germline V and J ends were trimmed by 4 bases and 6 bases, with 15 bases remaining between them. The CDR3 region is CASSSIKGRAGELFF. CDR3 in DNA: TGTGCCAGCAGCTCAATCAAGGGAAGGGCCGGGGAGCTGTTTTTT.

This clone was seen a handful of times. The CDR3 region has the DNA TGTGCCAGCGCCACAGGGGGATATAATTCACCCCTCCACTTT. This encodes CASATGGYNSPLHF. This chain links TRBV28 with TRBJ1-6; 8 bases map to TRBD1. The CDR3 has 14 residues. CDR1 and CDR2 (germline): MDHEN, SYDVKM. The V and J ends lost 8 bases and 4 bases, in that order; junction bases with no gene match: 4.

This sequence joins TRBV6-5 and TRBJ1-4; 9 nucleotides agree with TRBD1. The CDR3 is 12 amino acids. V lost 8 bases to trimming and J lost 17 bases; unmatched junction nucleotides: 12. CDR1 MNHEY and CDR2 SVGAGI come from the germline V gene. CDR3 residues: CASANQQGARFF. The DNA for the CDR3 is TGTGCCAGCGCTAACCAACAGGGGGCAAGATTTTTT.

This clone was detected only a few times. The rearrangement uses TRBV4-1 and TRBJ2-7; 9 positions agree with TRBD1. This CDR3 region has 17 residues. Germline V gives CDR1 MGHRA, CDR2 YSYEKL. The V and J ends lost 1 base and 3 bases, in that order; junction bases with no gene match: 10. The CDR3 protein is CASSQVNPGTGLYEQYF. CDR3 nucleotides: TGCGCCAGCAGCCAAGTCAACCCCGGGACAGGGCTCTACGAGCAGTACTTC.

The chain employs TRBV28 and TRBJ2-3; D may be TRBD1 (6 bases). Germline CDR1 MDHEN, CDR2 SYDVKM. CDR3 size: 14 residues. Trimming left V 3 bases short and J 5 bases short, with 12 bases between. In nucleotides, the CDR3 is TGTGCCAGCAGTTTGGAACCGACAGGAGATACGCAGTATTTT. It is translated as CASSLEPTGDTQYF.

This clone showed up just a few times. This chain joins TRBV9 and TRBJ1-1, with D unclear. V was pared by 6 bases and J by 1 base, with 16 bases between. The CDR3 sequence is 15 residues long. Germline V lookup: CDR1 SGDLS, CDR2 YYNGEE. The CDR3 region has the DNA TGTGCCAGCACCCCATCCCCAGGCGAGAACACTGAAGCTTTCTTT. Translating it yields CASTPSPGENTEAFF.

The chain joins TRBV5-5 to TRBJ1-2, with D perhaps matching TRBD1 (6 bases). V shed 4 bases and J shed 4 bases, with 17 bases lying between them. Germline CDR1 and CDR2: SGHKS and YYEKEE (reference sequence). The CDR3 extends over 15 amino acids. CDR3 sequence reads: CASSPAQGFGYGYTF. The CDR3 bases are TGTGCCAGCAGCCCTGCCCAGGGGTTCGGCTATGGCTACACCTTC.

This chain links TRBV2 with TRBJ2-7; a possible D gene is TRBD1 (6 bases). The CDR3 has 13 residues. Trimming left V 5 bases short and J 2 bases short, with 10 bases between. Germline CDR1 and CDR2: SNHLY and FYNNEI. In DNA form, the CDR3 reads TGTGCCAGCAGTACTTGGACAGCCTACGAGCAGTACTTC. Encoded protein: CASSTWTAYEQYF.

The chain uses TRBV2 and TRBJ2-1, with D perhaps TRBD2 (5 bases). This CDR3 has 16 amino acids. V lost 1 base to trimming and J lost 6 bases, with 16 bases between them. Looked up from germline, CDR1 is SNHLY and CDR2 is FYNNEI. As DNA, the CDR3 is TGTGCCAGCAGTGAAGAGGCGGCCCCAAGCGGCAATGAGCAGTTCTTC. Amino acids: CASSEEAAPSGNEQFF.

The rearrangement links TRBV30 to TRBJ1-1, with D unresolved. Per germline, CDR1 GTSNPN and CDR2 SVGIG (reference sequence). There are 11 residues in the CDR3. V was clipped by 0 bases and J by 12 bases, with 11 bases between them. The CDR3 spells CAWSVNSGTFF. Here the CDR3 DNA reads TGTGCCTGGAGTGTAAATTCCGGAACTTTCTTT.

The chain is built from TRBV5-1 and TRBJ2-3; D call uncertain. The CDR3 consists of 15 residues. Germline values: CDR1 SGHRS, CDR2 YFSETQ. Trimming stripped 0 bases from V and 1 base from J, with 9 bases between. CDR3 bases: TGCGCCAGCAGCTTGGTACAGATGGGCACAGATACGCAGTATTTT. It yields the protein CASSLVQMGTDTQYF.

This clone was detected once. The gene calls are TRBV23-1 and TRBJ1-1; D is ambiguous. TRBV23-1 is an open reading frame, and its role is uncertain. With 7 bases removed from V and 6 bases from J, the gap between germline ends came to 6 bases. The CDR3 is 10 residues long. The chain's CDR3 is CASTCSEAFF. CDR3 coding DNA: TGCGCCAGCACTTGTTCTGAAGCTTTCTTT.

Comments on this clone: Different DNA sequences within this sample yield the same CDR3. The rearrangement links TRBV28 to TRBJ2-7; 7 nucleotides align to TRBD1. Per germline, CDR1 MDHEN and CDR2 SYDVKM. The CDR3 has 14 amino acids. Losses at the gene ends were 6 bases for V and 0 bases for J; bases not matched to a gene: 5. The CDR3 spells CASRSGTASYEQYF. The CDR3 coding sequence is TGTGCCAGCAGGTCCGGGACAGCCTCCTACGAGCAGTACTTC.

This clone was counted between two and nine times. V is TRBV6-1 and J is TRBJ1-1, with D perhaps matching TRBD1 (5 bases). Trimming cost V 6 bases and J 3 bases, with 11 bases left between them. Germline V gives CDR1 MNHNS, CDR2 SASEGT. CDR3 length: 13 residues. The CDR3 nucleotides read TGTGCCAGCAGGGGACGGTTGGACACTGAAGCTTTCTTT. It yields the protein CASRGRLDTEAFF.

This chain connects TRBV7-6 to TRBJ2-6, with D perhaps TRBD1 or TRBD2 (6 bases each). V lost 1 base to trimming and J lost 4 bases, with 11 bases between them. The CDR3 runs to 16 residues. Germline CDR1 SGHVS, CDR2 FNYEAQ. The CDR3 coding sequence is TGTGCCAGCAGCTTAGTTGGGGGGCTGGGGGCCAACGTCCTGACTTTC. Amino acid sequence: CASSLVGGLGANVLTF.

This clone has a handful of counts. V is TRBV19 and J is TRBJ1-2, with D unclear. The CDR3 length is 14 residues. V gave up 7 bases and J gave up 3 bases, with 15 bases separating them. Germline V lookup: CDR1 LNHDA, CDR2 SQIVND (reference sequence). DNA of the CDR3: TGTGCCAGTACGATCGGGCTCAATTACTATGGCTACACCTTC. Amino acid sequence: CASTIGLNYYGYTF.

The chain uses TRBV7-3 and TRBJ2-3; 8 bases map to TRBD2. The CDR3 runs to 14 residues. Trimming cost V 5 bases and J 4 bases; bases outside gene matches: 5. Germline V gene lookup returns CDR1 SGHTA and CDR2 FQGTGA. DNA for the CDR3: TGTGCCAGCAGCCCAGGGACTAGAGCAGATACGCAGTATTTT. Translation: CASSPGTRADTQYF. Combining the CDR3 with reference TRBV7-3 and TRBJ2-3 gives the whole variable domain GAGVSQTPSNKVTEKGKYVELRCDPISGHTALYWYRQSLGQGPEFLIYFQGTGAADDSGLPNDRFFAVRPEGSVSTLKIQRTERGDSAVYLCASSPGTRADTQYFGPGTRLTVL.

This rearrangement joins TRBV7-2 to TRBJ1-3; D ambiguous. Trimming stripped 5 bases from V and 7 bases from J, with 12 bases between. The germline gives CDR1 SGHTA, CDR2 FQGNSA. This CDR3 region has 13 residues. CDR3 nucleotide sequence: TGTGCCAGCAGCCCATACACGGGGAACACCATATATTTT. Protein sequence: CASSPYTGNTIYF.

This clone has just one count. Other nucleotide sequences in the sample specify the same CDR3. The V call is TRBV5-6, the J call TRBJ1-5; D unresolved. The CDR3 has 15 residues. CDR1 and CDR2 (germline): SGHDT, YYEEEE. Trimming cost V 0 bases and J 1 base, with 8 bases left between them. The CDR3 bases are TGTGCCAGCAGCTTGGGCAGGTTAAGCAATCAGCCCCAGCATTTT. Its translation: CASSLGRLSNQPQHF.

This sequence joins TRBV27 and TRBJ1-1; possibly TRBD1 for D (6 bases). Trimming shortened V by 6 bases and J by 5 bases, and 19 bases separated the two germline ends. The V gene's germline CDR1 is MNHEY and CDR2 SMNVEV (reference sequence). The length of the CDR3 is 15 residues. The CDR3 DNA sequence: TGTGCCAGCAGCGACAACAGGGCTCGGCGGACTGAAGCTTTCTTT. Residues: CASSDNRARRTEAFF.

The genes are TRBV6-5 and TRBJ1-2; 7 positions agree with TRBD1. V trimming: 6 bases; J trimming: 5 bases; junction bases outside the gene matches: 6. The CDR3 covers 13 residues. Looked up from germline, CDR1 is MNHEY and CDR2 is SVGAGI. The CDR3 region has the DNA TGTGCCAGCAGAGGGGACAGCAGATATGGCTACACCTTC. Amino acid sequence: CASRGDSRYGYTF.

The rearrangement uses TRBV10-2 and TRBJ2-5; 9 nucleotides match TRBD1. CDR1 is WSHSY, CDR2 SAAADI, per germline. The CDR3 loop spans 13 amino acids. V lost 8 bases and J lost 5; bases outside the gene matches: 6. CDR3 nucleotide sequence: TGCGCCAGCGGCGGGACAGGGCAGGAGACCCAGTACTTC. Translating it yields CASGGTGQETQYF.

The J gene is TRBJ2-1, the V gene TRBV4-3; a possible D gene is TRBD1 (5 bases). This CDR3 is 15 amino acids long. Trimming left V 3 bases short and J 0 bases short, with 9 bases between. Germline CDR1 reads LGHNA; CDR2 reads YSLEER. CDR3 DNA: TGCGCCAGCAGCCAGGGCAGGGCCTCCTACAATGAGCAGTTCTTC. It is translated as CASSQGRASYNEQFF.

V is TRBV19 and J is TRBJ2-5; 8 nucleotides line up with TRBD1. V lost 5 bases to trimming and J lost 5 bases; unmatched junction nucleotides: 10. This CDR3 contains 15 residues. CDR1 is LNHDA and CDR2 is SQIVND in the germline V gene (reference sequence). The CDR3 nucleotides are TGTGCCAGTAGTCCATCAGGGGGCGCGACGGAGACCCAGTACTTC. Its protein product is CASSPSGGATETQYF.